Listed below are T cell receptor beta chains from one sample, sequenced in a study of blood T cell repertoires in COVID-19. Assay used: immunoSEQ multiplex PCR; TCRdb lists only in-frame clones, some missing. The repertoire has around 100,000 clones, 85% to 90% of them found once; the top ten carry 15%. Material for sequencing was peripheral blood. Every receptor here comes from a human donor in a cohort sampled during active COVID-19. The conserved cysteine and the conserved F or W are not part of the CDR3 here.

j_gene: TRBJ2-5; v_gene: TRBV3-1/TRBV3-2; CDR3aa: ASSRLPLAGGTGAKETQY
j_gene: TRBJ2-7; v_gene: TRBV23-1; CDR3aa: ASSQWLHRGHFYEQY
j_gene: TRBJ1-6; v_gene: TRBV6-6; CDR3aa: ASSRTGKNSPLH
j_gene: TRBJ2-3; v_gene: TRBV7-9; CDR3aa: ASTNEARWGTDTQY
j_gene: TRBJ2-3; v_gene: TRBV3-1/TRBV3-2; CDR3aa: ASSQDSVFTDTQY
j_gene: TRBJ1-2; v_gene: TRBV28; CDR3aa: ASSFPAGGNDGYT
j_gene: TRBJ1-4; v_gene: TRBV5-6; CDR3aa: ASSLTRTATNEKLF
j_gene: TRBJ1-3; v_gene: TRBV6-1; CDR3aa: ASSEGGASGNTIY
j_gene: TRBJ1-1; v_gene: TRBV11-2; CDR3aa: ASSETTVNTEAF
j_gene: TRBJ2-1; v_gene: TRBV19; CDR3aa: ASTNEARRGKGYEQF
j_gene: TRBJ2-1; v_gene: TRBV28; CDR3aa: ASSSGGQGYNEQF
j_gene: TRBJ2-5; v_gene: TRBV2; CDR3aa: ASSEGGTRGETQY
j_gene: TRBJ1-1; v_gene: TRBV6-6; CDR3aa: ASREGQINTEAF
j_gene: TRBJ1-1; v_gene: TRBV7-9; CDR3aa: ASSAPRGGNTEAF
j_gene: TRBJ1-6; v_gene: TRBV7-6; CDR3aa: ASSGTVNSPLH
j_gene: TRBJ2-3; v_gene: TRBV6-6; CDR3aa: ATTFAEASTDTQY
j_gene: TRBJ2-7; v_gene: TRBV7-9; CDR3aa: ASSLRGGGLAGAPYEQY
j_gene: TRBJ2-7; v_gene: TRBV18; CDR3aa: ASSPPLAGLNSYEQY
j_gene: TRBJ2-1; v_gene: TRBV19; CDR3aa: ASSFGGASNEQF
j_gene: TRBJ1-1; v_gene: TRBV9; CDR3aa: ASSKEGENTEAF
j_gene: TRBJ2-7; v_gene: TRBV15; CDR3aa: ATSRDATGETYEQY
j_gene: TRBJ2-1; v_gene: TRBV29-1; CDR3aa: SVGERTSGRVSYNEQF
j_gene: TRBJ2-7; v_gene: TRBV11-2; CDR3aa: ASSPSGSYEQY
j_gene: TRBJ2-7; v_gene: TRBV6-9; CDR3aa: ASSYWKWTGWYEQY
j_gene: TRBJ2-2; v_gene: TRBV5-1; CDR3aa: ASSLVFAGGPGELF
j_gene: TRBJ2-3; v_gene: TRBV5-1; CDR3aa: ASSVPLAGVVDTQY
j_gene: TRBJ2-1; v_gene: TRBV27; CDR3aa: ASSSGLAGQF
j_gene: TRBJ2-2; v_gene: TRBV30; CDR3aa: AWSVSPGGPSGELF
j_gene: TRBJ1-1; v_gene: TRBV5-1; CDR3aa: ASSLDRRMNTEAF